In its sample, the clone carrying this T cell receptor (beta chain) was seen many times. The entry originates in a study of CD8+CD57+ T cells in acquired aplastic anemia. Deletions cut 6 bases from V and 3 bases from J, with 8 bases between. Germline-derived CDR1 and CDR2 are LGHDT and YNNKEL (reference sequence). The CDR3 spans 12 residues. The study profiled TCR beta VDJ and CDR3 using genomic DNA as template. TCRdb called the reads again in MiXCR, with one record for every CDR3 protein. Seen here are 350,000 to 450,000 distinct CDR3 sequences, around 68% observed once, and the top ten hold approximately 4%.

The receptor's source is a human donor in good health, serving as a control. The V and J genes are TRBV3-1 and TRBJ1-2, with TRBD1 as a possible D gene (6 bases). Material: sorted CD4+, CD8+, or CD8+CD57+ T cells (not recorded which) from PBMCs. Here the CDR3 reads CASSTGHYGYTF. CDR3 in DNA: TGTGCCAGCAGTACAGGGCACTATGGCTACACCTTC. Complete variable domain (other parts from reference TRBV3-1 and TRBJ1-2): DTAVSQTPKYLVTQMGNDKSIKCEQNLGHDTMYWYKQDSKKFLKIMFSYNNKELIINETVPNRFSPKSPDKAHLNLHINSLELGDSAVYFCASSTGHYGYTFGSGTRLTVV.